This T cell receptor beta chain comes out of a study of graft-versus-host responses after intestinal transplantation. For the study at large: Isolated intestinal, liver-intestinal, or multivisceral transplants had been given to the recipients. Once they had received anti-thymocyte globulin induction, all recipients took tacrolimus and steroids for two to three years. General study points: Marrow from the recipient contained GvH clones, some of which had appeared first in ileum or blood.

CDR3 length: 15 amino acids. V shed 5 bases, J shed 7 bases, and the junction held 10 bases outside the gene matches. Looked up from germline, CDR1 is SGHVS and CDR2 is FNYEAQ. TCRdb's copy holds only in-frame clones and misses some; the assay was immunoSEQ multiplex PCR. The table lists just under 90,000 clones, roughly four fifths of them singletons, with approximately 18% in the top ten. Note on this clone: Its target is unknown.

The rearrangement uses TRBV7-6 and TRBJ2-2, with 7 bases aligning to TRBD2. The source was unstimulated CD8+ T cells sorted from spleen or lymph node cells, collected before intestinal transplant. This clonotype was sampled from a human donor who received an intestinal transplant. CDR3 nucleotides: TGTGCCAGCAGCCCAACGGCGGGAGACGGCGGGGAGCTGTTTTTT. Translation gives CASSPTAGDGGELFF.